A selection of T cell receptor beta chains follows, all from one sample in a study of vaccination and CD4 T cells after COVID-19. From the PCR reads, TCRdb called clonotypes with MiXCR, one entry per CDR3 protein. The data contain about 14,000 distinct CDR3 sequences, roughly 20% of them seen just once; the ten biggest clones take up around 15%. No antigen is known for these receptors. Sample: cultured CD4+ T cells from blood. These receptors all stem from a human donor with COVID-19. Each CDR3 is given with its conserved first and last residue. The order of the fields is clone size, J gene, V gene, D gene, CDR3 DNA, CDR3 protein. A D gene is named only where the DNA matches it firmly. The size of a clone is reported for some rows only, either as once, few or many, or as a class for expanded clones.

>few|TRBJ1-4|TRBV2|TRBD1
TGTGCCAGCAGCCCCGGGACAGGGCTGAAAAAACTGTTTTTT
CASSPGTGLKKLFF
>NA|TRBJ2-1|TRBV4-2|TRBD2
TGTGCCAGCAGCAGGACTAGCGGGGACCCCAATGAGCAGTTCTTC
CASSRTSGDPNEQFF
>few|TRBJ1-6|TRBV7-3|NA
TGTGCCAGCAGCTTAACGGCGGGGGATTCACCCCTCCACTTT
CASSLTAGDSPLHF
>NA|TRBJ1-5|TRBV28|TRBD1
TGTGCCAGCCAAGTCGCAGGGGGCGGACAGCCCCAGCATTTT
CASQVAGGGQPQHF
>NA|TRBJ2-1|TRBV30|TRBD2
TGTGCCTGGAGTCCGACTAGCGGGGGGGTTATCTCGCAGTTCTTC
CAWSPTSGGVISQFF
>medium-sized|TRBJ1-6|TRBV6-1|NA
TGTGCCACCGGGACAAGAGAGCTCCACTTT
CATGTRELHF
>few|TRBJ2-7|TRBV9|TRBD2
TGTGCCAGCAGCGCTAGCGGGGGAAATGGGGGTTACGAGCAGTACTTC
CASSASGGNGGYEQYF
>NA|TRBJ1-4|TRBV4-3|TRBD1
TGCGCCAGCAGCCAAGAGGGACAGGGGGTAGGTGCAACTAATGAAAAACTGTTTTTT
CASSQEGQGVGATNEKLFF
>few|TRBJ2-5|TRBV25-1|NA
TGTGCCAGCAGAGCACAAGAGACCCAGTACTTC
CASRAQETQYF
>NA|TRBJ1-3|TRBV12-3/TRBV12-4|NA
TGTGCCAGCCAGGGTAGATCTAGAAACACCATATATTTT
CASQGRSRNTIYF
>few|TRBJ2-5|TRBV6-1|NA
TGTGCCAGCAGCGCAGTAGAAGAGACCCAGTACTTC
CASSAVEETQYF
>once|TRBJ2-3|TRBV19|NA
TGTGCCAGTAGAGAGGGTTCCACAGATACGCAGTATTTT
CASREGSTDTQYF
>medium-sized|TRBJ1-1|TRBV20-1|TRBD1
TGCAGTGCTAGGTGGGGACAGGGACGCACTGAAGCTTTCTTT
CSARWGQGRTEAFF
>NA|TRBJ1-3|TRBV27|NA
TGTGCCAGCAGTTTAACCGGGACACCACTTCAGGGAAACACCATATATTTT
CASSLTGTPLQGNTIYF
>few|TRBJ2-2|TRBV7-3|NA
TGTGCCAGCAGCTTCGCGGGGCCGAACACCGGGGAGCTGTTTTTT
CASSFAGPNTGELFF
>few|TRBJ1-4|TRBV10-3|NA
TGTGCCATCAGTGGGACTTCAGGGATAGGTGGTGAAAAACTGTTTTTT
CAISGTSGIGGEKLFF
>few|TRBJ2-7|TRBV27|NA
TGTGCCAGCAGGAAGAACCGGGAGTACGAGCAGTACTTC
CASRKNREYEQYF
>few|TRBJ2-3|TRBV10-2|NA
TGCGCCAGCAGTCAGACAGATACGCAGTATTTT
CASSQTDTQYF
>few|TRBJ2-5|TRBV20-1|TRBD1
TGCAGTGCTCCTACAGGGGAAGAACAGGAGACCCAGTACTTC
CSAPTGEEQETQYF
>NA|TRBJ1-5|TRBV2|TRBD1
TGTGCCAGCAGTGTAGGGACAGCAAGCAATCAGCCCCAGCATTTT
CASSVGTASNQPQHF
>few|TRBJ2-1|TRBV27|NA
TGTGCCAGCAGCCCAGCCTGGAGGCCCTACAATGAGCAGTTCTTC
CASSPAWRPYNEQFF
>medium-sized|TRBJ1-6|TRBV7-8|NA
TGTGCCAGCAGCTTAGCGGAGATCCCCAACCTCCACTTT
CASSLAEIPNLHF
>NA|TRBJ1-2|TRBV7-8|NA
TGTGCCAGCAGCCCCCCAGGCAGGGGTTATGGCTACACCTTC
CASSPPGRGYGYTF
>NA|TRBJ1-4|TRBV6-2/TRBV6-3|NA
TGTGCCAGCAGCCCCGACAGAACAACTAATGAAAAACTGTTTTTT
CASSPDRTTNEKLFF
>NA|TRBJ1-2|TRBV28|NA
TGTGCCAGCAGTCTCCGACAGTATGGCTACACCTTC
CASSLRQYGYTF
>few|TRBJ1-2|TRBV5-6|NA
TGTGCCAGCAGCTGGAGTAACGTAGGCTACACCTTC
CASSWSNVGYTF